The present entry profiles one TCR beta chain with its context. TCRdb redid the clone calls on the PCR reads using MiXCR. The repertoire holds about 48,000 clones, approximately 24% seen once, with approximately 3.9% in the top ten. All patients were untreated before thyroid surgery. The data were taken from a study of metastatic and nonmetastatic thyroid tumors. In germline, CDR1 is LGHNA, CDR2 YNFKEQ. CDR3 length: 15 amino acids. The V gene lost 0 bases and the J gene lost 5 bases, with 11 bases spanning the gap. This receptor was taken from a male donor with papillary thyroid cancer or a benign thyroid nodule (not recorded which). Some clones in this sample may be carry-over from other donors' samples. V is TRBV4-2 and J is TRBJ1-5, with unresolved D. Sequenced: blood. The CDR3 loop reads CASSQEFLKDQPQHF. The CDR3 region has the DNA TGTGCCAGCAGCCAAGAATTCTTAAAGGATCAGCCCCAGCATTTT.